This T cell receptor (delta chain) was recorded in a study of γδ T cells in repeated Plasmodium falciparum infection. General study results and limits: Malian donors came from one small rural village, predominantly one ethnic group. Compared with Australian children, Malian Vdelta2-negative repertoires seemed more clonal, less diverse, less shared.

This clone was picked up a small number of times. Its antigen remains unknown. The protein recorded in TCRdb matches a much larger clone and deviates from this DNA's translation at residue 6, suggesting a read error; the protein here is obtained by translating the DNA. TCRdb re-called the multiplex PCR reads via CATT. Of about 51,000 delta-chain clones listed, 1.5% to 2% were seen once; the top ten hold 20% to 25%. Gammadelta T cells were flow-sorted from PBMC into Vgamma9/Vdelta2+ and Vdelta2-negative populations for bulk analysis. CDR3 length: 17 residues. Germline CDR1 reads TVYSNPD; CDR2 reads GDNSRS (reference sequence). After removal of 3 bases from V and 1 base from J, the junction contained 17 bases not matched to a gene.

Input material: gamma-delta T cells from blood. This clonotype originated in a pool of human donors (malaria-infected and uninfected, not separated). The J gene is TRDJ1, the V gene TRDV3, with 7 bases fitting TRDD3. TCRdb supplies no J gene; here it was assigned by aligning the nucleotide sequence to germline. The CDR3, as DNA: TGTGCCTTCCATCTTCCCTACCCCTACTGGGGCACCGATAAACTCATCTTT. The encoded protein is CAFHLPYPYWGTDKLIF.